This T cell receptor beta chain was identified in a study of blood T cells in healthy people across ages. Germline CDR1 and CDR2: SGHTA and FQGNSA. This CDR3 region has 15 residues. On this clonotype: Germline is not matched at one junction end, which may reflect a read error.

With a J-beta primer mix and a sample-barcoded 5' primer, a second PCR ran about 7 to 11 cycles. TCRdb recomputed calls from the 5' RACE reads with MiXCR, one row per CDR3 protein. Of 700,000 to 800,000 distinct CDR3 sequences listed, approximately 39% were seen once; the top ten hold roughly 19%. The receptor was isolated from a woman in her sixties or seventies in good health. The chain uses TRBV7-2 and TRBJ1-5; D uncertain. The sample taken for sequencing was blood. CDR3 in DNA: TGTGCCAGCAGCTTAGCGGGATACGACAATCAGCTCCAGCATTTT. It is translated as CASSLAGYDNQLQHF.